This TCR beta chain came from a study of cytomegalovirus exposure and HLA in healthy donors. Findings of the study overall: Three CMV-associated chains proved CMV antigen-specific in vitro.

There are 19 residues in the CDR3. The ends were cut back, 3 bases at V and 1 base at J, with 22 bases in the middle. Germline V gene data show CDR1 as MGHRA and CDR2 as YSYEKL. Repertoires were generated with immunoSEQ multiplex PCR, while TCRdb's copy carries only in-frame clones and drops some. The sample shows more than 200,000 clones, around 90% of them seen only once. Of note for this clone: Its antigen is undetermined.

This chain links TRBV4-1 with TRBJ1-5; no definite D call. This clonotype was obtained from a woman aged 25 to 39 in good health and CMV-seronegative. What was sequenced was PBMCs. The CDR3 DNA follows: TGCGCCAGCAGCCAGTTCCTCTCCGGGCCGGGTAGGAGCAATCAGCCCCAGCATTTT. Its protein is CASSQFLSGPGRSNQPQHF.